The 10 T cell receptor beta chains in this list originate from one sample, sequenced in a study of blood T cells in healthy people across ages. Next came a second PCR, run for about 7 to 12 cycles, which used a sample-barcoded 5' primer along with a J-beta primer mix. TCRdb reprocessed the 5' RACE reads via MiXCR and lists one record per CDR3 protein. The sample records about 1,800,000 distinct CDR3 sequences, roughly 30% being singletons. The sequencing input was blood. These receptors were obtained from a woman aged 25-40 years in good health.

This chain uses TRBV30 with TRBJ1-2, with TRBD1 as a possible D gene (5 bases). The CDR3 has 13 residues. Between the trimmed V and J ends, which lost 0 bases and 4 bases, there was a span of 9 bases. Germline CDR1 is GTSNPN and CDR2 is SVGIG (reference sequence). CDR3 bases: TGTGCCTGGAGTGTACTCGGGACCTATGGCTACACCTTC. This sequence encodes CAWSVLGTYGYTF.

This clonotype was counted between two and nine times. This chain uses TRBV5-1 with TRBJ1-1, with D unclear. This CDR3 spans 16 amino acids. Trimming shortened V by 3 bases and J by 1 base, and 16 bases separated the two germline ends. Germline V gene lookup returns CDR1 SGHRS and CDR2 YFSETQ. CDR3 loop: CASSSGRGRANTEAFF. The CDR3 DNA reads as TGCGCCAGCAGCTCCGGCCGGGGTCGCGCGAACACTGAAGCTTTCTTT. The entire variable domain, with the rest obtained from reference TRBV5-1 and TRBJ1-1, is as follows: KAGVTQTPRYLIKTRGQQVTLSCSPISGHRSVSWYQQTPGQGLQFLFEYFSETQRNKGNFPGRFSGRQFSNSRSEMNVSTLELGDSALYLCASSSGRGRANTEAFFGQGTRLTVV.

The J gene is TRBJ1-5, the V gene TRBV2; D remains ambiguous. CDR3 length: 13 amino acids. V lost 6 bases and J lost 2, with 8 bases in between. CDR1 and CDR2 from the germline V gene are SNHLY and FYNNEI. The CDR3, as DNA: TGTGCCAGCAGAAGGGAGGGCAATCAGCCCCAGCATTTT. Encoded protein: CASRREGNQPQHF.

The chain uses TRBV25-1 and TRBJ1-1; no reliable D call. Deletions cut 8 bases from V and 6 bases from J, with 10 bases between. This CDR3 region has 11 residues. Germline V gene data show CDR1 as MGHDK and CDR2 as SYGVNS. The CDR3 spells CASHGVSEAFF. Here the CDR3 DNA reads TGTGCCAGCCACGGCGTCTCTGAAGCTTTCTTT.

This clonotype has a handful of counts. This rearrangement joins TRBV15 to TRBJ2-3; D perhaps matches TRBD1 (5 bases). CDR1 and CDR2 (germline): LNHNV, YYDKDF (reference sequence). Trimming took off 2 bases at V and 2 bases at J, with 8 bases between the two ends. The CDR3 runs 14 residues. CDR3 protein: CATSRSQDTDTQYF. The CDR3 coding sequence is TGTGCCACCAGCAGATCACAGGACACAGATACGCAGTATTTT.

The chain is built from TRBV11-1 and TRBJ2-5; 8 nucleotides line up with TRBD1. The V and J ends lost 2 bases and 4 bases, in that order; junction bases with no gene match: 6. The CDR3 is 15 amino acids. Germline values: CDR1 SGHAT, CDR2 FQDESV (reference sequence). The CDR3 coding sequence is TGTGCCAGCAGCTTAACAGCAGGGGGCCTAGAGACCCAGTACTTC. Its translation: CASSLTAGGLETQYF.

This clonotype showed up many times. The chain recombines TRBV20-1 with TRBJ2-7; 9 bases fit TRBD1. The CDR3 runs to 15 residues. Germline values: CDR1 DFQATT, CDR2 SNEGSKA (reference sequence). Losses at the gene ends were 6 bases for V and 3 bases for J; bases not matched to a gene: 12. CDR3 nucleotides: TGCAGTGCCAAGGAAGAACAGGGGGCTCGCTACGAGCAGTACTTC. Translated, it gives CSAKEEQGARYEQYF.

The gene calls are TRBV6-2 or TRBV6-3 and TRBJ1-5; no clear D. This CDR3 has 14 amino acids. V lost 5 bases, J lost 4 bases, and 12 bases lay in between. The germline CDR1 and CDR2 sequences are MNHEY and SVGEGT. Written as DNA, the CDR3 is TGTGCCAGCAGTCGCCTACAACGAAATCAGCCCCAGCATTTT. It codes for CASSRLQRNQPQHF.

In this sample, this clonotype turned up a few times. The junction departs from germline at one end; a sequencing error may be responsible. The V call is TRBV29-1, the J call TRBJ1-1; D is unresolved. This CDR3 comprises 12 residues. Germline V gene lookup returns CDR1 SQVTM and CDR2 ANQGSEA. CDR3 DNA sequence: TGCAGCGTCTCTAGGGAATACACTGAAACTTTCTTT. Its translation is CSVSREYTETFF.

J is TRBJ2-5 and V is TRBV15, with D possibly being TRBD1 (5 bases). The CDR3 loop spans 15 amino acids. The V gene lost 1 base and the J gene lost 5 bases, with 14 bases spanning the gap. The germline gives CDR1 LNHNV, CDR2 YYDKDF (reference sequence). CDR3 nucleotides: TGTGCCACCAGCAGAGTTGAAGGGGTCGGGGAGACCCAGTACTTC. This translates into CATSRVEGVGETQYF.